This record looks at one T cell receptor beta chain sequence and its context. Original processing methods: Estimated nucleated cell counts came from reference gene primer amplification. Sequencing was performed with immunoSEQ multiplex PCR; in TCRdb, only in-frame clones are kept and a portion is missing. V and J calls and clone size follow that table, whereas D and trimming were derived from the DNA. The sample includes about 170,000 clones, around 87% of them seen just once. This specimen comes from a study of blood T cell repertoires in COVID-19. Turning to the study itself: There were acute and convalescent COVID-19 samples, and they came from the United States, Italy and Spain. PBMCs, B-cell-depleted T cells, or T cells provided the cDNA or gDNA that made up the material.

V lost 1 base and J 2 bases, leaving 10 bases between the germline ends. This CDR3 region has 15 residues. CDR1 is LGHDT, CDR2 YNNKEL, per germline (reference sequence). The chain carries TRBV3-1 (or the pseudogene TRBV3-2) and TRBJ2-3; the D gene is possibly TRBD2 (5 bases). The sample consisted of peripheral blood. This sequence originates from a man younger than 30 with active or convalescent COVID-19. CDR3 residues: CASSQARDFTDTQYF. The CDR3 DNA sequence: TGTGCCAGCAGCCAAGCGAGGGATTTCACAGATACGCAGTATTTT.